What follows describes a single T cell receptor beta chain. Its antigen specificity is not known. The record has no base qualities; no much larger clone is one base away. The source of the sample is a study of CD8 T cells in Susac syndrome (dated 2019 in TCRdb). For context, the study as a whole: Whether CD8+ T cell activation and differentiation in Susac syndrome was antigen driven was tested using repertoire sequencing. Summary of the overall study and its limitations: The study acknowledged that relatively few individuals were included in the TCR sequencing and HLA analysis.

High-throughput TCR beta sequencing profiled peripheral blood CD8+ and CD4+ T cells from healthy donors, Susac syndrome patients and multiple sclerosis patients. The multiple sclerosis controls were treatment-naive patients whose relapsing-remitting disease, either stable or active, fulfilled the revised McDonald criteria. Bulk CD8+ and CD4+ T cells were purified by magnetic negative isolation, whereas CD8+ TEMRA cells were enriched by FACS. Blood was drawn into EDTA tubes, processed within 24 hours, and PBMCs were isolated by density gradient centrifugation. PBMCs intended for TCR sequencing were cryopreserved in liquid nitrogen and thawed later in a water bath at 37 degrees C. The sorted or isolated CD4+, CD8+ and CD8+ TEMRA cells reached a purity of at least 90%. RNA was extracted with the RNeasy kit and 0.5 to 1 ug was reverse transcribed using random hexamers. The immunoSEQ multiplex PCR assay, which covers 54 Vbeta and 13 Jbeta segments, was used to amplify TCR beta CDR3 regions. PCR amplification bias was corrected by using a synthetic template baseline for primer optimization and computational correction. Turning to the authors' computational methods: Reads were assigned to V, D and J genes according to IMGT and analyzed in immunoSEQ Analyzer, with only productive sequences retained. To calculate clonality, Shannon entropy was normalized by log2 of the number of productive unique sequences and then subtracted from one. Public and private clones were assessed among the 100 most prevalent clones of each patient and control. Clones were defined as Susac-specific when absent from the healthy and MS cohorts, from over 950 published viral clones and from other ImmuneACCESS disease sequences. TCRdb took the public reads, trimmed them with fastp at Q25, ran MiXCR for clone calling and kept in-frame beta chains. Rows merge per CDR3 protein into single entries with the most common DNA and genes. TCRdb assigned the V and J calls; the authors' analysis was not used. The sample table records over 300,000 distinct CDR3 sequences; about 90% of these occur just once. Over 0.065% of the sample rests with the top ten.

For this chain, trimming is 5 bases at the V end and 6 bases at the J end, and the number of junction bases without a gene match is 9. The CDR3 runs 15 residues from the cysteine to the phenylalanine. The retained sequence is limited to the CDR3, 45 bases, with the frame set at the first base. CDR1 and CDR2 are drawn from the germline V gene: SGHVS, FNYEAQ. The sequenced sample was CD4+ T cells from PBMCs. This receptor was taken from a human donor with multiple sclerosis. The chain is made from TRBV7-6 and TRBJ2-3; TRBD2 agrees with 9 junctional bases. In nucleotide form, the sequence is TGTGCCAGCAGCCCATCAGGCGGGAGGGAGGATACGCAGTATTTT. Protein translation: CASSPSGGREDTQYF.